These 4 T cell receptor beta chains came from one sample sequenced in a study of T cell responses to AZD1222 COVID-19 vaccine. Method: immunoSEQ multiplex PCR; TCRdb's copy keeps in-frame clones and lacks some. This sample has some 140,000 clones; roughly nine tenths occur once, and the top ten carry roughly 5%. Sequences were derived from peripheral blood, sampled on day 0 of MenACWY control vaccination. The source of these receptors is an adult in good health.

The chain recombines TRBV5-6 with TRBJ1-6; D is possibly TRBD1 (5 bases). CDR1 is SGHDT and CDR2 is YYEEEE in the germline V gene. The CDR3 has 15 amino acids. The ends were cut back, 2 bases at V and 9 bases at J, with 15 bases in the middle. CDR3 sequence reads: CASSFGIQGSSPLHF. The CDR3 DNA is TGTGCCAGCAGCTTCGGTATCCAGGGTAGTTCACCCCTCCACTTT.

The J gene is TRBJ2-1, the V gene TRBV7-2; D gene unclear. V was trimmed by 1 base and J by 1 base, leaving 2 bases between them. CDR3 length equals 13 residues. CDR1 SGHTA and CDR2 FQGNSA come from the germline V gene. CDR3 sequence: CASSLVSYNEQFF. CDR3 nucleotides: TGTGCCAGCAGCTTAGTATCCTACAATGAGCAGTTCTTC.

This sequence joins TRBV7-9 and TRBJ1-2; D gene ambiguous. This CDR3 is built from 16 residues. From germline, CDR1 is SEHNR and CDR2 FQNEAQ (reference sequence). V shed 8 bases and J shed 1 base, with 20 bases lying between them. The CDR3 DNA is TGTGCCAGCGATAGGATCTTAGGGTCCCATAACTATGGCTACACCTTC. It translates to CASDRILGSHNYGYTF.

The chain couples TRBV28 to TRBJ1-1; D is undetermined. CDR3 length equals 12 residues. Germline CDR1 reads MDHEN; CDR2 reads SYDVKM. V dropped 2 bases and J dropped 8 bases, with 9 bases sitting between them. As DNA, the CDR3 is TGTGCCAGCAGTTTAAGGGCGGCGGAAGCTTTCTTT. Amino acids: CASSLRAAEAFF.